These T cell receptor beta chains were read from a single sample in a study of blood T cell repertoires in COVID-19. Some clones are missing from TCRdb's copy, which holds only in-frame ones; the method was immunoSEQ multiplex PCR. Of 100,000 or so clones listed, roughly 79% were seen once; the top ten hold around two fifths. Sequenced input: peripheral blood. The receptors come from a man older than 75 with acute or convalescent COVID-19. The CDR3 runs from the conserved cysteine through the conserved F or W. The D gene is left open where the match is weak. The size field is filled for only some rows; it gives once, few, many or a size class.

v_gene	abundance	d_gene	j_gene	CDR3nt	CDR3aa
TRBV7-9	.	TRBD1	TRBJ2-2	TGTGCCAGCAGGCCCCCCGGGACAGGTAACACCGGGGAGCTGTTTTTT	CASRPPGTGNTGELFF
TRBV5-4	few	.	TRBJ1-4	TGTGCCAGCAGCTTGAGGAGTCCTAAACAGGGCCTTTTCGAAAAACTGTTTTTT	CASSLRSPKQGLFEKLFF
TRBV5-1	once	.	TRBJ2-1	TGCGCCAGCAGCTTGGAGGGTCGAGGGTACAATGAGCAGTTCTTC	CASSLEGRGYNEQFF
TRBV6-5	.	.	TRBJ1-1	TGTGCCAGCAGTTATGGCAGGGGGAACACTGAAGCTTTCTTT	CASSYGRGNTEAFF
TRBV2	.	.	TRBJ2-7	TGTGCCAGCAGTGGGAGCTTAACTCAGACCGAGCAGTACTTC	CASSGSLTQTEQYF
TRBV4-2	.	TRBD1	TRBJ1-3	TGTGCCAGCAGCCAAGAGGGACAGTCGGACACCATATATTTT	CASSQEGQSDTIYF
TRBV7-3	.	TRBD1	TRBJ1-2	TGTGCCAGCAGCTTAACAGGAGTACAGGGGTTTTATGGCTACACCTTC	CASSLTGVQGFYGYTF
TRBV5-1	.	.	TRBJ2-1	TGCGCCAGCAGCTTGGAAGGGGGTAGTATCAATGAGCAGTTCTTC	CASSLEGGSINEQFF
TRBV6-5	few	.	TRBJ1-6	TGTGCCAGCAACTCCCAGGGAATGAATTCACCCCTCCACTTT	CASNSQGMNSPLHF
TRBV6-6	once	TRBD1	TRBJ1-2	TGTGCCAGCAGCCCTTTTATCGGGACAGATCTCTACACCTTC	CASSPFIGTDLYTF